The rows below give T cell receptor beta chains drawn from one sample of a study of blood T cell repertoires in COVID-19. The method was immunoSEQ multiplex PCR; TCRdb's version includes in-frame clones alone and lacks a portion of them. This table holds about 34,000 clones, approximately 89% found once. Sequencing was carried out using peripheral blood. The receptors here all came from a man in his 60s with active COVID-19. Both conserved end residues are part of each CDR3. A D gene is named only where the DNA matches it firmly. Expanded clones get a size class; other rows say once, few or many, or leave the size out.

v_gene	abundance	j_gene	d_gene	CDR3nt	CDR3aa
TRBV27	NA	TRBJ2-2	NA	TGTGCCAGCAGTCCCGAACGTCGAGCGGCCCCGAACACCGGGGAGCTGTTTTTT	CASSPERRAAPNTGELFF
TRBV5-4	NA	TRBJ1-6	NA	TGTGCCAGCAGTTCAAGCCAAGTTGGTAATTCACCCCTCCACTTT	CASSSSQVGNSPLHF
TRBV25-1	NA	TRBJ2-3	TRBD2	TGTGCCAGCAGTTGGGGCCCCGGGGGGTATGGTAGCACAGATACGCAGTATTTT	CASSWGPGGYGSTDTQYF
TRBV7-7	NA	TRBJ2-5	TRBD2	TGTGCTAGCAGCTTAGACGCGGGAGGCCTCCCAGAGACCCAGTACTTC	CASSLDAGGLPETQYF
TRBV20-1	once	TRBJ1-4	NA	TGCAGTGCTAGTAGCAGGGCAACTAATGAAAAACTGTTTTTT	CSASSRATNEKLFF
TRBV10-3	few	TRBJ1-2	NA	TGTGCCATCAGTGAGGCAGGGAACTATGGCTACACCTTC	CAISEAGNYGYTF
TRBV5-4	NA	TRBJ2-5	TRBD2	TGTGCCAGCAGCCCGGTGGGGGGGAGAAAAGAGACCCAGTACTTC	CASSPVGGRKETQYF
TRBV4-1	NA	TRBJ2-2	TRBD1	TGCGCCAGCAGGCGCGGGACAGGGACCGGGGAGCTGTTTTTT	CASRRGTGTGELFF
TRBV12-5	NA	TRBJ2-7	NA	TGTGCTAGTGGAAGACAGACCTACGAGCAGTACTTC	CASGRQTYEQYF
TRBV7-3	once	TRBJ2-3	NA	TGTGCCAGCAGCCCAGAGTCGGGGGGCCTCATCACAGATACGCAGTATTTT	CASSPESGGLITDTQYF
TRBV10-1	once	TRBJ2-1	NA	TGCGCCAGCAGTGACCCAGGGATCAACAATGAGCAGTTCTTC	CASSDPGINNEQFF
TRBV5-1	NA	TRBJ1-4	TRBD1	TGCGCCAGCAGCTTGTCGACAGGGGTTACTAATGAAAAACTGTTTTTT	CASSLSTGVTNEKLFF
TRBV6-5	few	TRBJ1-1	NA	TGTGCCAGCAGGAAGGGAGTCCAGCGTAACACTGAAGCTTTCTTT	CASRKGVQRNTEAFF
TRBV3-1/TRBV3-2	once	TRBJ2-7	TRBD2	TGTGCCAGCAGCCCCGGCAGCGGGAGTTACGAGCAGTACTTC	CASSPGSGSYEQYF
TRBV6-5	NA	TRBJ2-3	TRBD2	TGTGCCAGCACACTAGCGGGAGGATTGGCAGATACGCAGTATTTT	CASTLAGGLADTQYF